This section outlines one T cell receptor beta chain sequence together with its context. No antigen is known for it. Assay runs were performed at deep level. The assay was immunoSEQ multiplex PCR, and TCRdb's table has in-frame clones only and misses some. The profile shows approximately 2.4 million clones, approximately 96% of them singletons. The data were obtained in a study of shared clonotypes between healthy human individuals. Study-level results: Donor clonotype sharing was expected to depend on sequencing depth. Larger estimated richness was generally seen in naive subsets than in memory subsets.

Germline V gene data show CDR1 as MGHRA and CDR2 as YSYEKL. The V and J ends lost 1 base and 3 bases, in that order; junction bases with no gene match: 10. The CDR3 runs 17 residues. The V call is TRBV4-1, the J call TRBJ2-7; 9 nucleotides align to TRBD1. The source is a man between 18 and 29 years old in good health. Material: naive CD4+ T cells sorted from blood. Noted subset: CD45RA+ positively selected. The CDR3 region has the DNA TGCGCCAGCAGCCAAGTAACGGGGACAGGGACAATCTACGAGCAGTACTTC. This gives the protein CASSQVTGTGTIYEQYF.